This is a list of T cell receptor beta chains from one sample in a study of early T cells in non-severe SARS-CoV-2 infection. TCRdb re-called the 5' RACE reads through MiXCR, storing one row per CDR3 protein. The sample lists 54,000 or so distinct CDR3 sequences; around 13% were seen once. The sequenced sample consisted of whole blood. The receptor set was obtained from an adult who was a healthcare worker with PCR-confirmed SARS-CoV-2 infection or an uninfected control (not recorded which). Both conserved end residues are part of each CDR3. A D gene is named only where the DNA matches it firmly. Not all rows give a size; the values are once, few, many and, for expanded clones, a class.

d_gene: TRBD2; j_gene: TRBJ2-7; abundance: many; v_gene: TRBV29-1; CDR3nt: TGCAGCGTTGCCCTGGGGACTAGCTACGAGCAGTACTTC; CDR3aa: CSVALGTSYEQYF
d_gene: NA; j_gene: TRBJ1-3; abundance: NA; v_gene: TRBV29-1; CDR3nt: TGCAGCGTTGGGAGGGAGGAATCTGGAAACACCATATATTTT; CDR3aa: CSVGREESGNTIYF
d_gene: TRBD2; j_gene: TRBJ2-7; abundance: NA; v_gene: TRBV7-3; CDR3nt: TGTGCCAGCAGCCCGGGGGGAACAGCGGGACCCTACGAGCAGTACTTC; CDR3aa: CASSPGGTAGPYEQYF
d_gene: NA; j_gene: TRBJ1-2; abundance: few; v_gene: TRBV29-1; CDR3nt: TGCAGCGTTGAGGCCAGCGGGAACAGTGCCCTCTCTAACTATGGCTACACCTTC; CDR3aa: CSVEASGNSALSNYGYTF
d_gene: NA; j_gene: TRBJ2-3; abundance: few; v_gene: TRBV28; CDR3nt: TGTGCCAGCAGTTTATCGGCAGGAATCACAGATACGCAGTATTTT; CDR3aa: CASSLSAGITDTQYF
d_gene: TRBD2; j_gene: TRBJ2-3; abundance: few; v_gene: TRBV5-4; CDR3nt: TGTGCCAGCAGCCTGATAGCGGGGGGGAGGAATACGCAGTATTTT; CDR3aa: CASSLIAGGRNTQYF
d_gene: TRBD1; j_gene: TRBJ1-6; abundance: many; v_gene: TRBV20-1; CDR3nt: TGCAGTGCTCACCGGGACAGGGAGAATTCACCCCTCCACTTT; CDR3aa: CSAHRDRENSPLHF
d_gene: NA; j_gene: TRBJ1-4; abundance: many; v_gene: TRBV20-1; CDR3nt: TGCAGTGCCGCCGGGGGCGCAACTAATGAAAAACTGTTTTTT; CDR3aa: CSAAGGATNEKLFF
d_gene: NA; j_gene: TRBJ2-2; abundance: NA; v_gene: TRBV10-3; CDR3nt: TGTGCCACCAATGACCCGAGCACCGGGGAGCTGTTTTTT; CDR3aa: CATNDPSTGELFF
d_gene: NA; j_gene: TRBJ1-2; abundance: NA; v_gene: TRBV3-1; CDR3nt: TGTGCCAGCAGCCGACTTAACGATGGCTACACCTTC; CDR3aa: CASSRLNDGYTF
d_gene: NA; j_gene: TRBJ2-7; abundance: medium-sized; v_gene: TRBV7-2; CDR3nt: TGTGCCAGCAGCTTTGGGGGCGGATACGAGCAGTACTTC; CDR3aa: CASSFGGGYEQYF
d_gene: NA; j_gene: TRBJ2-7; abundance: NA; v_gene: TRBV11-2; CDR3nt: TGTGCCAGCAGATATGACAATTCCTACGAGCAGTACTTC; CDR3aa: CASRYDNSYEQYF
d_gene: NA; j_gene: TRBJ2-1; abundance: many; v_gene: TRBV20-1; CDR3nt: TGCAGTGCCCCCCCCGTGGTCTCCACTCGGATCAATGAGCAGTTCTTC; CDR3aa: CSAPPVVSTRINEQFF
d_gene: NA; j_gene: TRBJ2-5; abundance: NA; v_gene: TRBV13; CDR3nt: TGTGCCAGCAGTTTGAGACAGGCCGAAGAGACCCAGTACTTC; CDR3aa: CASSLRQAEETQYF
d_gene: NA; j_gene: TRBJ1-1; abundance: few; v_gene: TRBV5-1; CDR3nt: TGCGCCAGCAGCTTGCTGAACACTGAAGCTTTCTTT; CDR3aa: CASSLLNTEAFF
d_gene: NA; j_gene: TRBJ1-2; abundance: NA; v_gene: TRBV7-2; CDR3nt: TGTGCCAGCAGCTTAGGGGGTAGTACCGGCTACACCTTC; CDR3aa: CASSLGGSTGYTF
d_gene: NA; j_gene: TRBJ2-5; abundance: NA; v_gene: TRBV5-1; CDR3nt: TGCGCCAGCAGGTCGGGTTCTCGAGGACAAGAGACCCAGTACTTC; CDR3aa: CASRSGSRGQETQYF
d_gene: NA; j_gene: TRBJ2-1; abundance: NA; v_gene: TRBV19; CDR3nt: TGTGCCAGTAGGGCTCGACTAGAAGGGGGCAATGAGCAGTTCTTC; CDR3aa: CASRARLEGGNEQFF
d_gene: TRBD1; j_gene: TRBJ1-4; abundance: many; v_gene: TRBV12-3/TRBV12-4; CDR3nt: TGTGCCAGCAGGGCAGGGGGCCAGGCTGAAAAACTGTTTTTT; CDR3aa: CASRAGGQAEKLFF
d_gene: NA; j_gene: TRBJ2-1; abundance: NA; v_gene: TRBV6-4; CDR3nt: TGTGCCAGCAGTGAAACACCCCTTACTTACAATGAGCAGCTCTTC; CDR3aa: CASSETPLTYNEQLF
d_gene: NA; j_gene: TRBJ2-5; abundance: many; v_gene: TRBV9; CDR3nt: TGTGCCAGCAGCGTAGTGGGGACCCAACAAGAGACCCAGTACTTC; CDR3aa: CASSVVGTQQETQYF
d_gene: TRBD2; j_gene: TRBJ2-1; abundance: many; v_gene: TRBV3-1; CDR3nt: TGTGCCAGCATCTTTAGCGGGAGTTCGTACAATGAGCAGTTCTTC; CDR3aa: CASIFSGSSYNEQFF
d_gene: NA; j_gene: TRBJ2-2; abundance: few; v_gene: TRBV11-2; CDR3nt: TGTGCCAGCAGCTTATTCTTATCGGACACCGGGGAGCTGTTTTTT; CDR3aa: CASSLFLSDTGELFF
d_gene: TRBD2; j_gene: TRBJ2-2; abundance: few; v_gene: TRBV7-9; CDR3nt: TGTGCCAGCAGCGCCGGCACTAGCGGAAAGAACACCGGGGAGCTGTTTTTT; CDR3aa: CASSAGTSGKNTGELFF
d_gene: NA; j_gene: TRBJ2-1; abundance: NA; v_gene: TRBV6-2/TRBV6-3; CDR3nt: TGTGCCAGCAGTTATGCTAGAGCGGATGAGCAGTTCTTC; CDR3aa: CASSYARADEQFF
d_gene: NA; j_gene: TRBJ1-3; abundance: few; v_gene: TRBV7-6; CDR3nt: TGTGCCAGCAGCTCGCGGGAGGGCGGATTAGGAAACACCATATATTTT; CDR3aa: CASSSREGGLGNTIYF
d_gene: TRBD1; j_gene: TRBJ1-5; abundance: many; v_gene: TRBV29-1; CDR3nt: TGCAGCGTTGCCGGGACAGTCAATCAGCCCCAGCATTTT; CDR3aa: CSVAGTVNQPQHF
d_gene: NA; j_gene: TRBJ1-3; abundance: few; v_gene: TRBV20-1; CDR3nt: TGCAGTGCTCGGACAGCCGGAAACACCATATATTTT; CDR3aa: CSARTAGNTIYF
d_gene: NA; j_gene: TRBJ2-7; abundance: few; v_gene: TRBV28; CDR3nt: TGTGCCAGCAGACTAGCAGGGGCCTACGAGCAGTACTTC; CDR3aa: CASRLAGAYEQYF
d_gene: NA; j_gene: TRBJ1-2; abundance: few; v_gene: TRBV5-6; CDR3nt: TGTGCCAGCAGTTCGACATACAGGGTCCTCTATTATGGCTACACCTTC; CDR3aa: CASSSTYRVLYYGYTF
d_gene: NA; j_gene: TRBJ1-1; abundance: few; v_gene: TRBV18; CDR3nt: TGTGCCAGCTCAGCAGACGGGTCGAACACTGAAGCTTTCTTT; CDR3aa: CASSADGSNTEAFF
d_gene: NA; j_gene: TRBJ2-7; abundance: few; v_gene: TRBV20-1; CDR3nt: TGCAGTGCCCAACCCATGTACAGGGACTACGAGCAGTACTTC; CDR3aa: CSAQPMYRDYEQYF
d_gene: TRBD1; j_gene: TRBJ1-6; abundance: many; v_gene: TRBV6-5; CDR3nt: TGTGCCAGCAGTTCATTTAAGCCGGGACAGGGGAATTCACCCCTCCACTTT; CDR3aa: CASSSFKPGQGNSPLHF
d_gene: NA; j_gene: TRBJ1-5; abundance: few; v_gene: TRBV12-3/TRBV12-4; CDR3nt: TGTGCCAGCAGCTCGGAGGCGCAGACGGGTTTCAATCAGCCCCAGCATTTT; CDR3aa: CASSSEAQTGFNQPQHF
d_gene: TRBD2; j_gene: TRBJ2-1; abundance: NA; v_gene: TRBV7-2; CDR3nt: TGTGCCAGCAGCTGGGCTAGCGGGGGCTACAATGAGCAGTTCTTC; CDR3aa: CASSWASGGYNEQFF
d_gene: NA; j_gene: TRBJ2-6; abundance: NA; v_gene: TRBV5-1; CDR3nt: TGCGCCAGCAGCTTAACGACCGACAACCACTCTGGGGCCAACGTCCTGACTTTC; CDR3aa: CASSLTTDNHSGANVLTF
d_gene: NA; j_gene: TRBJ1-2; abundance: few; v_gene: TRBV4-3; CDR3nt: TGCGCCAGCAGCCAAGATACGTACAACTATGGCTACACCTTC; CDR3aa: CASSQDTYNYGYTF
d_gene: NA; j_gene: TRBJ2-1; abundance: few; v_gene: TRBV9; CDR3nt: TGTGCCAGCAGCCGCGGGATTCGGGACAATGAGCAGTTCTTC; CDR3aa: CASSRGIRDNEQFF
d_gene: NA; j_gene: TRBJ2-3; abundance: many; v_gene: TRBV29-1; CDR3nt: TGCAGCGTTGACGGAGCGCCGAGCACAGATACGCAGTATTTT; CDR3aa: CSVDGAPSTDTQYF
d_gene: NA; j_gene: TRBJ1-2; abundance: few; v_gene: TRBV19; CDR3nt: TGTGCCAGTAAGGGTACATCGACAGAGACCTATGGCTACACCTTC; CDR3aa: CASKGTSTETYGYTF
d_gene: NA; j_gene: TRBJ2-3; abundance: many; v_gene: TRBV6-5; CDR3nt: TGTGCCAGCATGACAGGTGGCACAGATACGCAGTATTTT; CDR3aa: CASMTGGTDTQYF
d_gene: NA; j_gene: TRBJ2-2; abundance: few; v_gene: TRBV6-5; CDR3nt: TGTGCCAGCAGTTACGATCAAGGGTACTCGAACACCGGGGAGCTGTTTTTT; CDR3aa: CASSYDQGYSNTGELFF
d_gene: NA; j_gene: TRBJ1-1; abundance: NA; v_gene: TRBV10-3; CDR3nt: TGTGCCATCAGTGAGGGGGAGGGCACTGAAGCTTTCTTT; CDR3aa: CAISEGEGTEAFF
d_gene: TRBD2; j_gene: TRBJ2-3; abundance: NA; v_gene: TRBV20-1; CDR3nt: TGCAGTGCTGCACGGATAGCGGGAGGGGCAGATACGCAGTATTTT; CDR3aa: CSAARIAGGADTQYF
d_gene: NA; j_gene: TRBJ2-6; abundance: NA; v_gene: TRBV7-7; CDR3nt: TGTGCTAGCAGCTTAAACAGGGATGGGGCCAACGTCCTGACTTTC; CDR3aa: CASSLNRDGANVLTF
d_gene: TRBD1; j_gene: TRBJ1-4; abundance: few; v_gene: TRBV28; CDR3nt: TGTGCCAGCACCGGCTCCTCGGGACAGATTGAAAAACTGTTTTTT; CDR3aa: CASTGSSGQIEKLFF
d_gene: NA; j_gene: TRBJ1-2; abundance: medium-sized; v_gene: TRBV25-1; CDR3nt: TGTGCCAGCAGTGATTCCGGACAGCCACCAAAATATGGCTACACCTTC; CDR3aa: CASSDSGQPPKYGYTF
d_gene: NA; j_gene: TRBJ1-2; abundance: NA; v_gene: TRBV3-1; CDR3nt: TGTGCCAGCAGCCAAGGCTTCGTAGGCTACACCTTC; CDR3aa: CASSQGFVGYTF
d_gene: NA; j_gene: TRBJ2-2; abundance: few; v_gene: TRBV15; CDR3nt: TGTGCCACCAGCAGCGGGGGGCCGGCCGGGGAGCTGTTTTTT; CDR3aa: CATSSGGPAGELFF
d_gene: TRBD2; j_gene: TRBJ2-3; abundance: few; v_gene: TRBV7-2; CDR3nt: TGTGCCAGCAGCCTTGACGGGAGGAGCACAGATACGCAGTATTTT; CDR3aa: CASSLDGRSTDTQYF
d_gene: NA; j_gene: TRBJ1-1; abundance: few; v_gene: TRBV10-3; CDR3nt: TGTGCCATCAGTGTTTCGTTAGGGCCGAACACTGAAGCTTTCTTT; CDR3aa: CAISVSLGPNTEAFF
d_gene: TRBD2; j_gene: TRBJ2-1; abundance: many; v_gene: TRBV6-6; CDR3nt: TGTGCCAGCAGGTCTAGCGGGGGGGCATATGAGCAGTTCTTC; CDR3aa: CASRSSGGAYEQFF
d_gene: NA; j_gene: TRBJ2-7; abundance: NA; v_gene: TRBV10-3; CDR3nt: TGTGCCATCTCCGGCCAGGACGAGCAGTACTTC; CDR3aa: CAISGQDEQYF
d_gene: TRBD1; j_gene: TRBJ2-7; abundance: few; v_gene: TRBV11-2; CDR3nt: TGTGCCAGCAGCCCCAGACAGGGGCAACCCTACGAGCAGTACTTC; CDR3aa: CASSPRQGQPYEQYF